These 6 T cell receptor beta chains originate from one sample sequenced in a study of regulatory T cells in long-lasting Graves disease. Building of the TCR beta libraries involved iRepertoire HTBI primers and Arm-PCR of CDR3 regions. TCRdb itself ran the multiplex PCR reads through MiXCR, one entry per CDR3 protein. The table has 400,000 to 600,000 distinct CDR3 sequences, around a fifth seen once. The time point is: persistent/refractory GD, antithyroid drugs over 5 years with positive TRAb. Isolated PBMC RNA provided the starting material for the TCR library. The input for sequencing was peripheral blood mononuclear cells (PBMCs), taken when the disease was refractory, from a patient treated with antithyroid drugs. The receptors come from a female donor with Graves disease.

The chain uses TRBV7-9 and TRBJ1-1; perhaps TRBD1 as D (5 bases). V lost 2 bases and J 2 bases, leaving 21 bases between the germline ends. This CDR3 contains 18 residues. CDR1 and CDR2 (germline): SEHNR, FQNEAQ (reference sequence). The CDR3 here is CASSLFRGPRGPNTEAFF. As DNA, the CDR3 is TGTGCCAGCAGCTTATTTAGGGGACCTCGGGGCCCAAACACTGAAGCTTTCTTT. Combining the CDR3 with reference TRBV7-9 and TRBJ1-1 gives the whole variable domain DTGVSQNPRHKITKRGQNVTFRCDPISEHNRLYWYRQTLGQGPEFLTYFQNEAQLEKSRLLSDRFSAERPKGSFSTLEIQRTEQGDSAMYLCASSLFRGPRGPNTEAFFGQGTRLTVV.

V and J are TRBV20-1 and TRBJ2-7; unclear D gene. Deletions cut 3 bases from V and 4 bases from J, with 13 bases between. The germline CDR1 and CDR2 sequences are DFQATT and SNEGSKA (reference sequence). The length of the CDR3 is 13 residues. DNA for the CDR3: TGCAGTGCTAGCGGGTCTAGAATATACGAGCAGTACTTC. Its translation: CSASGSRIYEQYF.

This chain uses TRBV20-1 with TRBJ2-7; tentative D call: TRBD1 (5 bases). Trimming removed 4 bases at V and 3 bases at J, with 10 bases between. CDR3 length: 12 residues. Germline CDR1 is DFQATT and CDR2 is SNEGSKA (reference sequence). CDR3 DNA sequence: TGCAGTGCTACCGACAGAGGCTACGAGCAGTACTTC. Translating it yields CSATDRGYEQYF.

Many counts were recorded for this clonotype. This chain connects TRBV5-1 to TRBJ1-1; 10 bases map to TRBD1. The CDR3 totals 14 residues. V shed 3 bases, J shed 1 base, and the junction held 0 bases outside the gene matches. In germline, CDR1 is SGHRS, CDR2 YFSETQ. CDR3 DNA sequence: TGCGCCAGCAGCTGGACAGGGGGGAACACTGAAGCTTTCTTT. Amino acid sequence: CASSWTGGNTEAFF.

In regard to this clonotype: The CDR3 end shows no conserved phenylalanine or tryptophan, and so a read error is likely. The chain links TRBV5-1 to TRBJ2-7, with 11 bases lining up with TRBD1. V dropped 4 bases and J dropped 7; count of bases not matched to a gene: 10. CDR3 length: 15 amino acids. CDR1 is SGHRS, CDR2 YFSETQ, per germline. The CDR3 DNA follows: TGCGCCAGCAGCGGAGGGGGGACAGGGGGTAAAGAGCAGTACCTC. Translation gives CASSGGGTGGKEQYL.

The rearrangement joins TRBV28 to TRBJ2-7, with D possibly matching TRBD2 (6 bases). The CDR3 length is 14 residues. Per germline, CDR1 MDHEN and CDR2 SYDVKM. V was pared by 6 bases and J by 6 bases, with 18 bases between. Here the CDR3 DNA reads TGTGCCAGCAGGGGTAGCGGCCAAGAGTCCGAGCAGTACTTC. It codes for CASRGSGQESEQYF.